The subject of this entry is one T cell receptor beta chain. These data belong to a study of T cells in tuberculosis. Overall study context: T cells were selected with CD1B tetramers loaded with glucose monomycolate. In South Africa, adults with active tuberculosis were compared with IGRA-negative and latently infected IGRA-positive adolescents. Samples predate treatment or fall within its first 7 days.

Germline V gives CDR1 MNHNS, CDR2 SASEGT. The CDR3 contains 13 residues. V lost 2 bases to trimming and J lost 2 bases, with 7 bases between them. The time point denotes: new active TB diagnosis, blood taken before or within 7 days of starting treatment. Patients were newly diagnosed, HIV-seronegative, and aged 18 or older. Here immunoSEQ multiplex PCR was the method, and the copy in TCRdb shows in-frame clones only, minus some. The sample shows about 38,000 clones, less than 95% of them seen only once. The receptor's source is an adult with tuberculosis. The J gene is TRBJ2-7, the V gene TRBV6-1; D is perhaps TRBD2 (5 bases). This material consisted of PBMCs, taken at tuberculosis diagnosis. CDR3 region: CASSERGTYEQYF. In DNA form, the CDR3 reads TGTGCCAGCAGTGAACGGGGAACCTACGAGCAGTACTTC.